Below are 21 T cell receptor beta chains sequenced from a single sample in a study of Tregs in tolerant kidney transplant recipients. Repertoires were generated with immunoSEQ multiplex PCR, while TCRdb's copy carries only in-frame clones and drops some. This sample has 8,000 or so clones, with roughly a third found just once. No antigen has been identified for these receptors. After 6 days with irradiated graft donor PBMCs, CFSE-labeled recipient PBMCs were FACS-sorted. Sequenced material: CD8+ T cells from blood cultured with allogeneic cells, taken before the transplant. Receptor source: a human patient who received a combined kidney and bone marrow transplant.

This clone was counted between two and nine times. The gene calls are TRBV4-2 and TRBJ2-5; 7 nucleotides match TRBD2. The CDR3 contains 14 residues. Germline V gives CDR1 LGHNA, CDR2 YNFKEQ. J was trimmed by 5 bases and V by 4 bases; bases with no gene match: 7. DNA for the CDR3: TGTGCCAGCAGCCGCAAGCGGGAAGGGGAGACCCAGTACTTC. Protein: CASSRKREGETQYF.

The sample holds a few counts of this clone. The CDR3 DNA reads as TGCGCCAGCAGCTTAGGACAGGGGGCAGATACGCAGTATTTT. The encoded protein is CASSLGQGADTQYF. The genes are TRBV5-1 and TRBJ2-3, with TRBD1 identical over 10 bases. Germline V gives CDR1 SGHRS, CDR2 YFSETQ. V gave up 2 bases and J gave up 4 bases; unmatched junction bases: 1. CDR3 length: 14 amino acids.

This clone has a handful of counts. CDR3 amino acids: CASSLGGGQETQYF. DNA for the CDR3: TGTGCCAGCAGCTTAGGGGGGGGCCAAGAGACCCAGTACTTC. The genes are TRBV7-2 and TRBJ2-5; TRBD2 matches at 7 bases. Trimming took 1 base from V and 1 from J; bases not matched to a gene: 0. The CDR3 extends over 14 amino acids. Germline CDR1 is SGHTA and CDR2 is FQGNSA.

The sample holds a few counts of this clone. Other DNA sequences in the same sample also yield this CDR3. This sequence joins TRBV27 and TRBJ2-1, with 11 bases that match TRBD2. The CDR3 totals 15 residues. Germline CDR1 is MNHEY and CDR2 is SMNVEV (reference sequence). J gave up 4 bases and V 5 bases, and 4 bases lay outside the gene matches. CDR3 sequence reads: CASSPGTSGYNEQFF. The CDR3, as DNA: TGTGCCAGCAGTCCGGGGACTAGCGGATACAATGAGCAGTTCTTC.

The chain recombines TRBV27 with TRBJ2-7; the D is unclear. The V end lost 1 base, the J end lost 0 bases, and 13 bases lay between the germline ends. Germline V gene lookup returns CDR1 MNHEY and CDR2 SMNVEV (reference sequence). The length of the CDR3 is 16 residues. CDR3 nucleotides: TGTGCCAGCAGTTTATTGGGCGCAAAAGGCTCCTACGAGCAGTACTTC. It yields the protein CASSLLGAKGSYEQYF.

Only a few counts were recorded for this clone. In DNA form, the CDR3 reads TGTGCCAGCCGCCCCCAGCTCGGGACAGGAACCTCTGGGGCCAACGTCCTGACTTTC. This translates into CASRPQLGTGTSGANVLTF. The chain carries TRBV27 and TRBJ2-6, with 8 bases that match TRBD1. Germline CDR1 MNHEY, CDR2 SMNVEV (reference sequence). The CDR3 has 19 residues. The junction had 15 bases not matched to a gene; V was cut back by 8 bases and J by 0 bases.

The V and J genes are TRBV4-1 and TRBJ2-7; the D is unclear. With 1 base removed from V and 4 bases from J, the gap between germline ends came to 8 bases. Germline values: CDR1 MGHRA, CDR2 YSYEKL. This CDR3 has 13 amino acids. For the CDR3, the DNA is TGCGCCAGCAGCCAAGTGGGCGTTTACGAGCAGTACTTC. Its protein product is CASSQVGVYEQYF.

By sample share, this clone is medium-sized. The genes are TRBV27 and TRBJ2-7; 10 nucleotides line up with TRBD2. V was pared by 5 bases and J by 2 bases, with 9 bases of the junction left unmatched. Germline-derived CDR1 and CDR2 are MNHEY and SMNVEV (reference sequence). The CDR3 has 16 residues. CDR3 DNA: TGTGCCAGCAGTCCCCTCCAAGCGGGAGGGCCCTACGAGCAGTACTTC. Its protein is CASSPLQAGGPYEQYF.

Sample share makes this clone medium-sized. The chain links TRBV7-6 to TRBJ2-7; the match to TRBD2 covers 10 bases. The V segment lost 1 base and the J segment 4 bases; nucleotides outside the gene matches: 4. Germline CDR1 and CDR2: SGHVS and FNYEAQ. This CDR3 has 15 amino acids. As DNA, the CDR3 is TGTGCCAGCAGCTTAGGGCTAGCGGGAGCGTACGAGCAGTACTTC. This sequence encodes CASSLGLAGAYEQYF.

The rearrangement links TRBV25-1 to TRBJ1-4; D perhaps matches TRBD1 (5 bases). Looked up from germline, CDR1 is MGHDK and CDR2 is SYGVNS. V was clipped by 0 bases and J by 10 bases, with 9 bases between them. CDR3 length: 13 residues. Written as DNA, the CDR3 is TGTGCCAGCAGTGAATATGGCGGGGGAAAACTGTTTTTT. Translation gives CASSEYGGGKLFF.

The rearrangement uses TRBV30 and TRBJ1-1; D ambiguous. Germline-derived CDR1 and CDR2 are GTSNPN and SVGIG (reference sequence). The CDR3 totals 12 residues. V lost 0 bases and J lost 8, with 10 bases in between. DNA of the CDR3: TGTGCCTGGAGTGTCGAGGGCTCCGAAGCTTTCTTT. This encodes CAWSVEGSEAFF.

This clone was recorded a few times. CDR3 coding DNA: TGTGCCAGCAGGGACAGGGGCGACACTGAAGCTTTCTTT. Translation gives CASRDRGDTEAFF. The chain links TRBV10-3 to TRBJ1-1; 10 positions match TRBD1. Trimming removed 10 bases from V and 3 bases from J; junction bases left unmatched: 5. This CDR3 comprises 13 residues. Germline V gene lookup returns CDR1 ENHRY and CDR2 SYGVKD.

This clone occurred once. V gene TRBV7-6 combines with J gene TRBJ1-2, with TRBD1 matching over 7 bases. Germline values: CDR1 SGHVS, CDR2 FNYEAQ. CDR3 length equals 14 residues. V lost 4 bases, J lost 5 bases, and 7 bases stayed unmatched. The CDR3 DNA follows: TGTGCCAGCAGCTCAAACGACAGGGTATATGGCTACACCTTC. Protein: CASSSNDRVYGYTF.

The chain links TRBV19 to TRBJ2-7; 8 nucleotides line up with TRBD2. Germline loops: CDR1 LNHDA, CDR2 SQIVND (reference sequence). The CDR3 is 13 residues long. Losses at the gene ends were 5 bases for V and 3 bases for J; bases not matched to a gene: 3. The CDR3 sequence is CASSAGTSYEQYF. The CDR3 DNA sequence: TGTGCCAGTAGTGCCGGGACTAGCTACGAGCAGTACTTC.

The sample holds a few counts of this clone. Compared with germline, one end of the junction differs, possibly owing to a read error. The chain combines TRBV7-3 with TRBJ2-3; 7 positions match TRBD1. The CDR3 is 16 residues long. CDR1 and CDR2 (germline): SGHTA, FQGTGA. The CDR3 spells CASSQEGQTLTDTQYF. CDR3 coding DNA: TGCGCCAGCAGCCAAGAGGGACAGACGCTCACAGATACGCAGTATTTT.

This sequence joins TRBV4-2 and TRBJ2-3; possibly TRBD1 for D (6 bases). Germline V gene data show CDR1 as LGHNA and CDR2 as YNFKEQ. There are 14 residues in the CDR3. Trimming cost V 4 bases and J 12 bases, with 20 bases left between them. The CDR3 protein is CASSLTGTTVYQYF. CDR3 in DNA: TGTGCCAGCAGCCTTACCGGGACAACCGTTTACCAGTATTTT.

The chain is built from TRBV27 and TRBJ1-2; 9 bases are a match to TRBD1. The germline V gene encodes CDR1 MNHEY and CDR2 SMNVEV (reference sequence). With 3 bases clipped from V and 2 bases from J, the junction kept 1 base outside the gene matches. The CDR3 contains 14 residues. CDR3 bases: TGTGCCAGCAGTTTTACAGGGGGCAACTATGGCTACACCTTC. Translation: CASSFTGGNYGYTF.

By share, this clone ranks as medium-sized. This chain links TRBV5-1 with TRBJ2-1, with D possibly being TRBD2 (6 bases). This CDR3 contains 16 residues. Trimming took off 4 bases at V and 4 bases at J, with 18 bases between the two ends. CDR1 SGHRS and CDR2 YFSETQ come from the germline V gene. CDR3 amino acids: CASSPEGVRTYNEQFF. The CDR3, as DNA: TGCGCCAGCAGCCCGGAGGGAGTACGGACTTACAATGAGCAGTTCTTC.

The V call is TRBV11-2, the J call TRBJ2-3, with 10 nucleotides matching TRBD2. Germline trimming cut 1 base from V and 6 bases from J; bases unmatched to any gene: 10. The germline V gene encodes CDR1 SGHAT and CDR2 FQNNGV. The CDR3 extends over 17 amino acids. The CDR3 DNA follows: TGTGCCAGCAGCTTAGTTTTACTAGCGGGGAGTCCGGATACGCAGTATTTT. Translated: CASSLVLLAGSPDTQYF.

This rearrangement joins TRBV5-4 to TRBJ2-1; TRBD1 agrees at 11 bases. This CDR3 is built from 15 residues. J gave up 7 bases and V 4 bases, and 7 bases lay outside the gene matches. Per germline, CDR1 SGHNT and CDR2 YYREEE (reference sequence). This CDR3 reads CASSPGQGAGNEQFF. The CDR3 DNA follows: TGTGCCAGCAGCCCCGGACAGGGGGCAGGGAATGAGCAGTTCTTC.

This clone counts as medium-sized. In DNA form, the CDR3 reads TGCGCCAGCAGCTTTCGGGGAGTAAACTACGAGCAGTACTTC. This gives the protein CASSFRGVNYEQYF. V and J are TRBV5-1 and TRBJ2-7, with D perhaps TRBD2 (5 bases). The CDR3 runs 14 residues. V was cut by 2 bases and J by 3 bases, with 12 bases left in between. CDR1 and CDR2 from the germline V gene are SGHRS and YFSETQ.